These 3 T cell receptor beta chains originate from one sample sequenced in a study of T cells in Graves' hyperthyroidism and ophthalmopathy. TCR beta CDR3 regions were amplified from RNA. With the HTBI primer set, the TCR CDR3 went through a first round of RT-PCR. MiXCR was run by TCRdb on the multiplex PCR reads, yielding one entry per CDR3 protein. The sample lists fewer than 300,000 distinct CDR3 sequences, roughly 15% occurring once. Sample: blood. The receptors here all came from a woman aged 50 to 65 with Graves' hyperthyroidism that later progressed to Graves' ophthalmopathy.

There are many counts of this clonotype. The chain joins TRBV6-1 to TRBJ1-1; weak D call: TRBD1 (5 bases). The CDR3 has 14 residues. CDR1 is MNHNS, CDR2 SASEGT, per germline. Trimming stripped 5 bases from V and 0 bases from J, with 10 bases between. CDR3 coding DNA: TGTGCCAGCAGTCTCCCGACAGTGAACACTGAAGCTTTCTTT. It is translated as CASSLPTVNTEAFF.

This clonotype showed up many times. V usage is TRBV28 and J usage is TRBJ2-7; unclear D gene. The CDR3 contains 12 residues. Trimming left V 8 bases short and J 3 bases short, with 11 bases between. Germline V gene sequence: CDR1 MDHEN, CDR2 SYDVKM. This CDR3 is CASQGNLYEQYF. The CDR3, as DNA: TGTGCCAGCCAAGGGAACCTCTACGAGCAGTACTTC.

In this sample, this clonotype turned up many times. The chain combines TRBV2 with TRBJ2-3, with a weak D call TRBD2 (6 bases). This CDR3 is built from 14 residues. CDR1 is SNHLY and CDR2 is FYNNEI in the germline V gene. V was cut by 2 bases and J by 5 bases, with 11 bases left in between. The CDR3 sequence: CASSELVSGDTQYF. The DNA for the CDR3 is TGTGCCAGCAGTGAATTGGTTAGCGGAGATACGCAGTATTTT.